A single sample is the source of the 18 T cell receptor beta chains below, sequenced in a study of cytomegalovirus exposure and HLA in healthy donors. TCRdb's table, derived via immunoSEQ multiplex PCR, lists solely in-frame clones and lacks some. The profile shows roughly 120,000 clones, about 88% of them singletons. Material: PBMCs. All receptors come from a man between 18 and 35 years old in good health and CMV-seropositive.

This clone was detected a few times. This chain links TRBV4-2 with TRBJ2-5; TRBD2 agrees at 8 bases. The junction had 4 bases not matched to a gene; V was cut back by 0 bases and J by 4 bases. Germline CDR1 is LGHNA and CDR2 is YNFKEQ. The CDR3 has 15 residues. The DNA for the CDR3 is TGTGCCAGCAGCCAAGATACGGGGGGGCCAGAGACCCAGTACTTC. It yields the protein CASSQDTGGPETQYF.

The CDR3 region has the DNA TGTGCCAGAAGCTTGGCATGGGGCACGGTGCAGGGGCCCTATCAGCCCCAGCATTTT. It is translated as CARSLAWGTVQGPYQPQHF. V usage is TRBV5-3 and J usage is TRBJ1-5, with D perhaps TRBD1 (6 bases). TRBV5-3 qualifies as an ORF whose function is uncertain. The CDR3 has 19 residues. Trimming stripped 0 bases from V and 5 bases from J, with 24 bases between.

This chain links TRBV7-6 with TRBJ2-6; D call uncertain. Germline V gene lookup returns CDR1 SGHVS and CDR2 FNYEAQ. The CDR3 has 15 residues. Trimming removed 5 bases at V and 4 bases at J, with 12 bases between. The CDR3: CASSLQEEGANVLTF. As DNA, the CDR3 is TGTGCCAGCAGCCTTCAGGAAGAGGGGGCCAACGTCCTGACTTTC.

The chain uses TRBV27 and TRBJ2-3; 16 bases align to TRBD2. Germline values: CDR1 MNHEY, CDR2 SMNVEV (reference sequence). V lost 6 bases, J lost 7 bases, and 22 bases stayed unmatched. The CDR3 sequence is 21 residues long. As DNA, the CDR3 is TGTGCCAGCAGCTTGCGCCCGCCCGGGACTAGCGGGGGGGCCGCCTCAAATACGCAGTATTTT. This encodes CASSLRPPGTSGGAASNTQYF.

The genes are TRBV4-2 and TRBJ2-5; TRBD2 agrees at 10 bases. V lost 0 bases, J lost 5 bases, and 6 bases stayed unmatched. The V gene's germline CDR1 is LGHNA and CDR2 YNFKEQ. CDR3 length: 16 amino acids. In nucleotides, the CDR3 is TGTGCCAGCAGCCAAGATTTCAGCGGGGGGGCTGAGACCCAGTACTTC. It yields the protein CASSQDFSGGAETQYF.

The rearrangement uses TRBV7-2 and TRBJ1-1; D gene uncertain. V lost 5 bases and J 4 bases, leaving 8 bases between the germline ends. The CDR3 length is 12 residues. CDR1 is SGHTA and CDR2 is FQGNSA in the germline V gene. The CDR3 reads CASSVSGTEAFF. CDR3 DNA: TGTGCCAGCAGCGTAAGCGGCACTGAAGCTTTCTTT.

This clone was observed a few times. The chain couples TRBV29-1 to TRBJ1-2; D is unclear. Germline lookup yields CDR1 SQVTM and CDR2 ANQGSEA. The CDR3 is 14 amino acids. V was pared by 4 bases and J by 3 bases, with 15 bases between. The CDR3, as DNA: TGCAGCGTTGGGAACAGTCCATTAGACTATGGCTACACCTTC. The encoded protein is CSVGNSPLDYGYTF. The variable domain in full, completed from reference TRBV29-1 and TRBJ1-2, reads SAVISQKPSRDICQRGTSLTIQCQVDSQVTMMFWYRQQPGQSLTLIATANQGSEATYESGFVIDKFPISRPNLTFSTLTVSNMSPEDSSIYLCSVGNSPLDYGYTFGSGTRLTVV.

The rearrangement joins TRBV6-1 to TRBJ2-1; weak D call: TRBD1 (5 bases). Trimming shortened V by 5 bases and J by 4 bases, and 9 bases separated the two germline ends. This CDR3 region has 13 residues. The germline gives CDR1 MNHNS, CDR2 SASEGT. The CDR3 DNA follows: TGTGCCAGCAGTCAGGGCGATTACAATGAGCAGTTCTTC. Translation: CASSQGDYNEQFF.

The chain links TRBV25-1 to TRBJ1-5; D is possibly TRBD1 (5 bases). Between the trimmed V and J ends, which lost 6 bases and 0 bases, there was a span of 9 bases. The CDR3 is made up of 14 amino acids. Germline CDR1 is MGHDK and CDR2 is SYGVNS. CDR3 nucleotide sequence: TGTGCCAGCAGCGGGGACTCTAGCAATCAGCCCCAGCATTTT. It codes for CASSGDSSNQPQHF.

This clone was counted between two and nine times. The genes are TRBV7-8 and TRBJ1-1; the D is unclear. Looked up from germline, CDR1 is SGHVS and CDR2 is FQNEAQ. Between the trimmed V and J ends, which lost 5 bases and 1 base, there was a span of 8 bases. The CDR3 consists of 13 residues. The CDR3, as DNA: TGTGCCAGCAGCCTCGGGAGGAACACTGAAGCTTTCTTT. Amino acid sequence: CASSLGRNTEAFF.

The gene calls are TRBV5-1 and TRBJ2-3; 8 bases line up with TRBD1. The CDR3 extends over 13 amino acids. Losses at the gene ends were 0 bases for V and 15 bases for J; bases not matched to a gene: 9. Germline assignment: CDR1 SGHRS and CDR2 YFSETQ. The CDR3 DNA sequence: TGCGCCAGCAGCTTGGATAGGAGCAGGGGGCTATATTTT. Its protein product is CASSLDRSRGLYF.

Only one count was recorded for this clone. The chain combines TRBV18 with TRBJ2-7; the D gene is possibly TRBD1 (7 bases). The CDR3 is 15 residues long. The V gene lost 3 bases and the J gene lost 4 bases, with 16 bases spanning the gap. In germline, CDR1 is KGHSH, CDR2 LQKENI. As DNA, the CDR3 is TGTGCCAGCTCACCCGGGCAGGGGGGTCGGTACGAGCAGTACTTC. It translates to CASSPGQGGRYEQYF.

V usage is TRBV2 and J usage is TRBJ2-3; 9 bases are a match to TRBD2. CDR1 and CDR2 from the germline V gene are SNHLY and FYNNEI. The CDR3 covers 16 residues. V dropped 3 bases and J dropped 6; count of bases not matched to a gene: 10. The CDR3 coding sequence is TGTGCCAGCAGTGAGGGAGGCGGGGGGGCGTGGGATACGCAGTATTTT. Its translation: CASSEGGGGAWDTQYF. Filled out from reference TRBV2 and TRBJ2-3, the complete variable domain reads EPEVTQTPSHQVTQMGQEVILRCVPISNHLYFYWYRQILGQKVEFLVSFYNNEISEKSEIFDDQFSVERPDGSNFTLKIRSTKLEDSAMYFCASSEGGGGAWDTQYFGPGTRLTVL.

This chain links TRBV19 with TRBJ1-3; D is perhaps TRBD1 (5 bases). Germline-derived CDR1 and CDR2 are LNHDA and SQIVND (reference sequence). The CDR3 extends over 15 amino acids. V lost 7 bases, J lost 8 bases, and 21 bases lay in between. The CDR3 loop reads CASTQAGSQADTIYF. CDR3 nucleotides: TGTGCCAGTACCCAAGCGGGTTCACAGGCGGACACCATATATTTT.

CDR3 DNA: TGTGCCAGCAGCTTAGGCCTAGCGGGGACCCAGTACTTC. This codes for CASSLGLAGTQYF. This sequence joins TRBV7-9 and TRBJ2-5, with TRBD2 matching over 8 bases. The trim removed 1 base at V and 7 bases at J, leaving 2 bases unmatched. The CDR3 has 13 residues. The V gene's germline CDR1 is SEHNR and CDR2 FQNEAQ (reference sequence).

The chain links TRBV4-1 to TRBJ1-4, with D maybe TRBD1 (6 bases). The V end was cut by 0 bases, the J end by 8 bases, with 13 bases between. CDR1 and CDR2 from the germline V gene are MGHRA and YSYEKL. This CDR3 is built from 15 residues. The CDR3 nucleotides read TGCGCCAGCAGCCAAGAAGCACAGGGAGACGAAAAACTGTTTTTT. Its translation: CASSQEAQGDEKLFF.

This chain links TRBV28 with TRBJ2-1, with TRBD1 matching over 12 bases. With 6 bases clipped from V and 7 bases from J, the junction kept 10 bases outside the gene matches. The CDR3 spans 16 residues. CDR1 is MDHEN, CDR2 SYDVKM, per germline. CDR3 nucleotides: TGTGCCAGCAGAGGGGGACAGGGGGCAATCGGAAATGAGCAGTTCTTC. This encodes CASRGGQGAIGNEQFF. Together with reference TRBV28 and TRBJ2-1, the CDR3 gives the full variable domain: DVKVTQSSRYLVKRTGEKVFLECVQDMDHENMFWYRQDPGLGLRLIYFSYDVKMKEKGDIPEGYSVSREKKERFSLILESASTNQTSMYLCASRGGQGAIGNEQFFGPGTRLTVL.

The chain links TRBV5-4 to TRBJ1-5; D perhaps matches TRBD1 (6 bases). V lost 0 bases, J lost 4 bases, and 8 bases lay in between. The CDR3 sequence is 14 residues long. Germline assignment: CDR1 SGHNT and CDR2 YYREEE (reference sequence). The CDR3 DNA reads TGTGCCAGCAGCTTGGCTGGGACAAATCAGCCCCAGCATTTT. Translating it yields CASSLAGTNQPQHF. Combining the CDR3 with reference TRBV5-4 and TRBJ1-5 gives the whole variable domain ETGVTQSPTHLIKTRGQQVTLRCSSQSGHNTVSWYQQALGQGPQFIFQYYREEENGRGNFPPRFSGLQFPNYSSELNVNALELDDSALYLCASSLAGTNQPQHFGDGTRLSIL.